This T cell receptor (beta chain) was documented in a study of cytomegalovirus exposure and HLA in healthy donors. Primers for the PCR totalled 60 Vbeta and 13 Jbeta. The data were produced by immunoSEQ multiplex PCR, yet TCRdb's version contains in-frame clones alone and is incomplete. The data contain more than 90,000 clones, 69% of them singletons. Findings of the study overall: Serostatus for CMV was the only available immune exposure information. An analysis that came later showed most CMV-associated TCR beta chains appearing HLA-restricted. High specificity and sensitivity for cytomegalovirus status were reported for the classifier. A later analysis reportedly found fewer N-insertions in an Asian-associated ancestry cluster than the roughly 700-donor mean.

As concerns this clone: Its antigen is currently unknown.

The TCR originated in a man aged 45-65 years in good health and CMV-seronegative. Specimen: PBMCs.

The CDR3 reads CASSYGQPSYEQYF. CDR3 coding DNA: TGTGCCAGCAGCTACGGACAGCCCTCCTACGAGCAGTACTTC. The chain links TRBV7-8 to TRBJ2-7; D might be TRBD1 (6 bases). Germline CDR1 SGHVS, CDR2 FQNEAQ. V was shortened by 4 bases and J by 0 bases, with 10 bases between the two germline ends. The CDR3 is made up of 14 amino acids.